Listed here are 28 T cell receptor beta chains from one sample, sequenced in a study of blood T cell repertoires in COVID-19. Some clones are missing from TCRdb's copy, which holds only in-frame ones; the method was immunoSEQ multiplex PCR. Here the sample spans some 130,000 clones, roughly 80% being singletons. The sequenced sample consisted of peripheral blood. These receptors were obtained from a woman between 45 and 60 years old with acute or convalescent COVID-19.

V usage is TRBV11-2 and J usage is TRBJ1-6, with D perhaps matching TRBD1 (6 bases). V lost 4 bases, J lost 7 bases, and 8 bases lay in between. This CDR3 contains 13 residues. Germline lookup yields CDR1 SGHAT and CDR2 FQNNGV. CDR3 region: CASSSGANSPLHF. CDR3 in DNA: TGTGCCAGCAGCTCAGGGGCCAATTCACCCCTCCACTTT.

The V call is TRBV23-1, the J call TRBJ2-4; 8 nucleotides match TRBD1. TRBV23-1 is reported as an ORF; its role is uncertain. The CDR3 has 15 amino acids. The ends lost 0 bases at V and 5 bases at J; junction bases unmatched: 3. The CDR3 nucleotides are TGCGCCAGCAGTCAATCTCGGACAGGGCAAAACATTCAGTACTTC. Its protein is CASSQSRTGQNIQYF.

This sequence joins TRBV28 and TRBJ1-4; a weak D match, TRBD1 (6 bases). CDR3 length: 15 amino acids. Germline V gives CDR1 MDHEN, CDR2 SYDVKM. V was clipped by 3 bases and J by 6 bases, with 14 bases between them. The CDR3 protein is CASSFHSGGDEKLFF. CDR3 in DNA: TGTGCCAGCAGTTTTCATTCGGGGGGCGATGAAAAACTGTTTTTT.

The rearrangement uses TRBV29-1 and TRBJ2-1; D possibly corresponds to TRBD2 (7 bases). The CDR3 spans 14 residues. The germline V gene has CDR1 SQVTM and CDR2 ANQGSEA. The V end lost 3 bases, the J end lost 4 bases, and 13 bases lay between the germline ends. As DNA, the CDR3 is TGCAGCGTTGAGCGAGGGGGGGGTTACAATGAGCAGTTCTTC. It codes for CSVERGGGYNEQFF.

The chain couples TRBV10-1 to TRBJ2-2; TRBD2 agrees at 7 bases. This CDR3 spans 14 amino acids. The V segment lost 2 bases and the J segment 7 bases; nucleotides outside the gene matches: 4. Germline CDR1 reads WNHNN; CDR2 reads SYGVQD (reference sequence). CDR3 residues: CASSEESGIGELFF. The CDR3 bases are TGCGCCAGCAGTGAGGAGAGCGGGATCGGGGAGCTGTTTTTT.

This clone was seen more than once but under ten times. V gene TRBV13 combines with J gene TRBJ1-6; 9 nucleotides align to TRBD1. The trim removed 5 bases at V and 6 bases at J, leaving 11 bases unmatched. This CDR3 comprises 17 residues. Germline-derived CDR1 and CDR2 are PRHDT and FYEKMQ (reference sequence). CDR3 sequence: CASSTFDRGQGNSPLHF. The DNA of the CDR3 is TGTGCCAGCAGCACCTTCGACAGGGGACAGGGTAATTCACCCCTCCACTTT.

The chain uses TRBV7-9 and TRBJ2-1; 9 bases match TRBD1. V was pared by 4 bases and J by 8 bases, with 9 bases of the junction left unmatched. The CDR3 loop spans 15 amino acids. Germline lookup yields CDR1 SEHNR and CDR2 FQNEAQ (reference sequence). This CDR3 reads CASSSIGQGMHEQFF. DNA of the CDR3: TGTGCCAGCAGCTCCATTGGACAGGGGATGCATGAGCAGTTCTTC.

The chain combines TRBV11-1 with TRBJ1-4, with D possibly TRBD1 on 6 matching bases. The V gene lost 4 bases and the J gene lost 6 bases, with 12 bases spanning the gap. Germline V gene data show CDR1 as SGHAT and CDR2 as FQDESV (reference sequence). The CDR3 runs to 14 residues. The CDR3 region is CASSSGHGDEKLFF. The CDR3 region has the DNA TGTGCCAGCAGCTCGGGACATGGGGATGAAAAACTGTTTTTT.

This CDR3 reads CASSKERGLQGNEKLFF. The CDR3 coding sequence is TGTGCCAGCAGCAAGGAGAGGGGCCTACAGGGGAATGAAAAACTGTTTTTT. The genes are TRBV21-1 and TRBJ1-4; the D call of TRBD1 is as the table states it, not checked on the DNA. TRBV21-1 represents a pseudogene. CDR3 length equals 17 residues.

This chain uses TRBV2 with TRBJ2-3; 11 nucleotides agree with TRBD2. After removal of 6 bases from V and 2 bases from J, the junction contained 4 bases not matched to a gene. The CDR3 runs to 15 residues. Germline loops: CDR1 SNHLY, CDR2 FYNNEI. CDR3 DNA: TGTGCCAGCAGACAACTAGCGGGGGCCACAGATACGCAGTATTTT. This gives the protein CASRQLAGATDTQYF. The variable domain in full, with the rest retrieved from reference TRBV2 and TRBJ2-3, is EPEVTQTPSHQVTQMGQEVILRCVPISNHLYFYWYRQILGQKVEFLVSFYNNEISEKSEIFDDQFSVERPDGSNFTLKIRSTKLEDSAMYFCASRQLAGATDTQYFGPGTRLTVL.

The gene calls are TRBV5-1 and TRBJ1-6; D is possibly TRBD1 (6 bases). This CDR3 is built from 14 residues. Germline CDR1 reads SGHRS; CDR2 reads YFSETQ. V lost 10 bases and J 10 bases, leaving 21 bases between the germline ends. This CDR3 reads CASRQDFEMSPLHF. The CDR3 DNA reads TGCGCCTCCCGACAGGACTTCGAGATGTCACCCCTCCACTTT.

This clone appeared once. The CDR3 nucleotides are TGTGCCAGCAGCTCACCGAGAACGACAGGGAACTATGGCTACACCTTC. Residues: CASSSPRTTGNYGYTF. The gene calls are TRBV11-2 and TRBJ1-2; 7 positions agree with TRBD1. The J segment lost 2 bases and the V segment lost 4 bases, leaving 10 bases of the junction unmatched. The CDR3 sequence is 16 residues long. Germline V gene data show CDR1 as SGHAT and CDR2 as FQNNGV.

V usage is TRBV7-3 and J usage is TRBJ2-1, with 7 nucleotides matching TRBD2. The V gene's germline CDR1 is SGHTA and CDR2 FQGTGA. Trimming cost V 1 base and J 1 base; bases outside gene matches: 4. The CDR3 length is 16 residues. CDR3 sequence reads: CASSLRRRGSYNEQFF. The CDR3 DNA reads as TGTGCCAGCAGCTTAAGGCGGCGGGGGTCCTACAATGAGCAGTTCTTC.

V usage is TRBV3-1 (or the pseudogene TRBV3-2) and J usage is TRBJ1-1; D might be TRBD1 (6 bases). With 1 base removed from V and 4 bases from J, the gap between germline ends came to 10 bases. Germline V lookup: CDR1 LGHDT, CDR2 YNNKEL (reference sequence). This CDR3 has 14 amino acids. CDR3 nucleotides: TGTGCCAGCAGCCAAGGGACAGCGCCCACTGAAGCTTTCTTT. Its translation: CASSQGTAPTEAFF.

The CDR3 reads CASTGAHNTGELFF. In DNA form, the CDR3 reads TGTGCCAGCACAGGGGCTCATAACACCGGGGAGCTGTTTTTT. The chain is built from TRBV25-1 and TRBJ2-2, with a weak D call TRBD1 (6 bases). Germline assignment: CDR1 MGHDK and CDR2 SYGVNS. The CDR3 totals 14 residues. V lost 7 bases, J lost 2 bases, and 11 bases lay in between.

The rearrangement uses TRBV10-2 and TRBJ1-2, with D perhaps TRBD1 (5 bases). The CDR3 runs 13 residues. The germline V and J ends were trimmed by 9 bases and 5 bases, with 16 bases remaining between them. Germline CDR1 WSHSY, CDR2 SAAADI. CDR3 sequence (DNA): TGCGCCAGTACCTCGGTCGGGGGGTATGGCTACACCTTC. Its protein product is CASTSVGGYGYTF.

The rearrangement links TRBV19 to TRBJ1-1; possibly TRBD1 for D (5 bases). Germline CDR1 reads LNHDA; CDR2 reads SQIVND (reference sequence). V was trimmed by 3 bases and J by 1 base, leaving 15 bases between them. This CDR3 comprises 16 residues. CDR3 protein: CASSISRRQKNTEAFF. The CDR3 DNA sequence: TGTGCCAGTAGTATCTCAAGGCGACAGAAGAACACTGAAGCTTTCTTT.

CDR3 DNA: TGTGCCAGCAGCCAGGGCAACAGGGTATCTGAAGCTTTCTTT. Translated: CASSQGNRVSEAFF. This chain joins TRBV3-1 (or the pseudogene TRBV3-2) and TRBJ1-1; D might be TRBD1 (6 bases). Germline-derived CDR1 and CDR2 are LGHDT and YNNKEL (reference sequence). There are 14 residues in the CDR3. V lost 3 bases and J 6 bases, leaving 14 bases between the germline ends.

This clone appeared a few times. The chain links TRBV10-2 to TRBJ1-2; D remains unclear. From germline, CDR1 is WSHSY and CDR2 SAAADI. Trimming removed 0 bases from V and 1 base from J, with 15 bases in between. This CDR3 spans 17 amino acids. The CDR3 DNA reads as TGCGCCAGCAGTGAGTCTGCGGACGGAGGACTTAACTATGGCTACACCTTC. Amino acid sequence: CASSESADGGLNYGYTF.

The genes are TRBV25-1 and TRBJ1-6; TRBD1 might be the D (6 bases). The length of the CDR3 is 14 residues. Germline V lookup: CDR1 MGHDK, CDR2 SYGVNS. The germline V and J ends were trimmed by 7 bases and 3 bases, with 10 bases remaining between them. The CDR3 nucleotides are TGTGCCAGCACCAAGGGACACTATAATTCACCCCTCCACTTT. This translates into CASTKGHYNSPLHF.

A single count supports this clone. Here the CDR3 DNA reads TGCGCCAGCAGCCAACGTGACAGCTACGAGCAGTACTTC. Translated, it gives CASSQRDSYEQYF. The chain joins TRBV4-1 to TRBJ2-7; D is possibly TRBD1 (5 bases). Trimming stripped 2 bases from V and 3 bases from J, with 8 bases between. Germline V gene data show CDR1 as MGHRA and CDR2 as YSYEKL. There are 13 residues in the CDR3.

This clone has just a few counts. The chain joins TRBV2 to TRBJ1-2, with D possibly being TRBD1 (5 bases). The CDR3 has 14 residues. Between the trimmed V and J ends, which lost 3 bases and 4 bases, there was a span of 12 bases. Germline values: CDR1 SNHLY, CDR2 FYNNEI. CDR3 amino acids: CASSDPGGTYGYTF. CDR3 DNA: TGTGCCAGCAGTGACCCTGGGGGGACCTATGGCTACACCTTC. The variable domain in full, with the rest retrieved from reference TRBV2 and TRBJ1-2, is EPEVTQTPSHQVTQMGQEVILRCVPISNHLYFYWYRQILGQKVEFLVSFYNNEISEKSEIFDDQFSVERPDGSNFTLKIRSTKLEDSAMYFCASSDPGGTYGYTFGSGTRLTVV.

The chain couples TRBV15 to TRBJ1-2; weak D call: TRBD1 (5 bases). CDR1 is LNHNV, CDR2 YYDKDF, per germline (reference sequence). Trimming stripped 1 base from V and 1 base from J, with 10 bases between. The CDR3 covers 15 residues. CDR3 loop: CATSRAQTVNYGYTF. The CDR3, as DNA: TGTGCCACCAGCAGAGCACAGACAGTTAACTATGGCTACACCTTC. The whole variable domain, filled in from reference TRBV15 and TRBJ1-2, reads DAMVIQNPRYQVTQFGKPVTLSCSQTLNHNVMYWYQQKSSQAPKLLFHYYDKDFNNEADTPDNFQSRRPNTSFCFLDIRSPGLGDTAMYLCATSRAQTVNYGYTFGSGTRLTVV.

This clone appeared a single time. The rearrangement uses TRBV6-1 and TRBJ2-2; perhaps TRBD1 as D (5 bases). The CDR3 sequence is 16 residues long. Germline V gene sequence: CDR1 MNHNS, CDR2 SASEGT. V gave up 4 bases and J gave up 2 bases, with 14 bases separating them. The CDR3: CASSGTGFSNTGELFF. The CDR3 bases are TGTGCCAGCAGTGGAACAGGATTTAGTAACACCGGGGAGCTGTTTTTT.

The gene calls are TRBV5-1 and TRBJ2-3; D might be TRBD1 (5 bases). Trimming stripped 4 bases from V and 3 bases from J, with 9 bases between. The germline V gene encodes CDR1 SGHRS and CDR2 YFSETQ. CDR3 length: 13 residues. CDR3 DNA sequence: TGCGCCAGCAGCGGCAGGGTTACAGATACGCAGTATTTT. It codes for CASSGRVTDTQYF.

A few counts support this clone. The gene calls are TRBV2 and TRBJ1-2; 9 bases line up with TRBD1. CDR1 is SNHLY and CDR2 is FYNNEI in the germline V gene. Trimming removed 5 bases from V and 8 bases from J; junction bases left unmatched: 9. The CDR3 is 14 residues long. The CDR3 here is CASSPGTGIGGYTF. CDR3 DNA: TGTGCCAGCAGTCCCGGGACAGGGATCGGCGGCTACACCTTC.

J is TRBJ2-1 and V is TRBV5-1; no clear D gene. The ends were cut back, 3 bases at V and 3 bases at J, with 10 bases in the middle. From germline, CDR1 is SGHRS and CDR2 YFSETQ. This CDR3 is built from 14 residues. DNA of the CDR3: TGCGCCAGCAGCTACGATGGCAACTACAATGAGCAGTTCTTC. Translating it yields CASSYDGNYNEQFF.

The rearrangement uses TRBV19 and TRBJ2-6, with D possibly matching TRBD1 (6 bases). CDR1 is LNHDA and CDR2 is SQIVND in the germline V gene (reference sequence). There are 16 residues in the CDR3. Between the trimmed V and J ends, which lost 9 bases and 0 bases, there was a span of 15 bases. CDR3 in DNA: TGTGCCAGCTCCCCGGACAGCCTCTCTGGGGCCAACGTCCTGACTTTC. It codes for CASSPDSLSGANVLTF.